Described below is a single T cell receptor beta chain sequence and its context. Original data processing: Amplified reference gene primers provided the basis for estimating nucleated cell counts. Measured with immunoSEQ multiplex PCR; TCRdb has only the in-frame clones, and not every one. V, J and clone size derive from that table, while D and trimming were established from the DNA sequence. The sample has about 140,000 clones; around 88% are singletons. V dropped 5 bases and J dropped 6; count of bases not matched to a gene: 13. The CDR3 has 16 amino acids. Germline values: CDR1 SGHTA, CDR2 FQGTGA. This entry comes from a study of blood T cell repertoires in COVID-19. Study information: From the United States, Italy and Spain came samples of acute and convalescent COVID-19. The analysed material was cDNA or gDNA that came from T cells, B-cell-depleted T cells, or PBMCs.

The receptor comes from a human donor in a cohort sampled during active COVID-19. The V gene is TRBV7-3, the J gene TRBJ1-3; 7 bases match TRBD1. Sequencing input: peripheral blood. For the CDR3, the DNA is TGTGCCAGCAGCCCCAAGACAGGGATAGGAGAAAACACCATATATTTT. Translation gives CASSPKTGIGENTIYF.